This T cell receptor beta chain was identified in a study of blood T cell repertoires in COVID-19. Study details: Acute and convalescent COVID-19 specimens originated in the United States, Italy and Spain.

Method: immunoSEQ multiplex PCR; TCRdb's copy keeps in-frame clones and lacks some. The data contain some 71,000 clones, 70% to 85% of them singletons. Germline assignment: CDR1 MRHNA and CDR2 SNTAGT. CDR3 length equals 15 residues. The germline V and J ends were trimmed by 0 bases and 4 bases, with 10 bases remaining between them. The chain has TRBV6-4 and TRBJ2-1; TRBD1 might be the D (6 bases). The clonotype comes from a man in his fifties or sixties with COVID-19, enrolled during active disease. Sequenced: peripheral blood. The DNA for the CDR3 is TGTGCCAGCAGTGACTCTACAGGGCCTTACAATGAGCAGTTCTTC. Protein sequence: CASSDSTGPYNEQFF.